Below, one T cell receptor beta chain is given with its context. This sample is drawn from a study of blood T cell repertoires in COVID-19. Clones were sequenced by immunoSEQ multiplex PCR, and TCRdb holds only the in-frame ones, with some missing. The sample carries roughly 59,000 clones, 70% to 80% recorded once. V lost 2 bases, J lost 5 bases, and 14 bases lay in between. Per the germline V gene, CDR1 is SGHRS and CDR2 is YFSETQ. This CDR3 spans 14 amino acids. Sequencing was carried out using peripheral blood. V usage is TRBV5-1 and J usage is TRBJ2-7; D uncertain. The clonotype comes from a human donor in a cohort sampled during active COVID-19. CDR3 sequence (DNA): TGCGCCAGCAGCTTTTCGCCAAGCGCCGACGAGCAGTACTTC. Protein sequence: CASSFSPSADEQYF.